One and the same sample provided the 2 T cell receptor beta chains below, sequenced in a study of cytomegalovirus exposure and HLA in healthy donors. The PCR was carried out with 60 Vbeta primers and 13 Jbeta primers. Sequenced by immunoSEQ multiplex PCR; TCRdb stores in-frame clones only, minus some. The sample consists of roughly 180,000 clones, roughly 84% of them appearing once. The specimen was PBMCs. The receptors were gathered from a boy younger than 18 in good health and CMV-seronegative.

The V and J genes are TRBV5-1 and TRBJ1-1; D perhaps matches TRBD1 (6 bases). The germline V gene encodes CDR1 SGHRS and CDR2 YFSETQ. The V and J ends lost 5 bases and 11 bases respectively, with 13 bases between them. The CDR3 runs to 11 residues. The CDR3 sequence: CASRGGGLAFF. CDR3 sequence (DNA): TGCGCCAGCAGAGGGGGTGGTTTGGCTTTCTTT.

The chain carries TRBV25-1 and TRBJ1-2, with D unresolved. This CDR3 has 13 residues. V was cut by 6 bases and J by 4 bases, with 12 bases left in between. CDR1 and CDR2 (germline): MGHDK, SYGVNS. Written as DNA, the CDR3 is TGTGCCAGCAGCCGGGATACAGTCTATGGCTACACCTTC. Residues: CASSRDTVYGYTF.